The 27 T cell receptor beta chains reported below all come from one sample, sequenced in a study of early T cells in non-severe SARS-CoV-2 infection. TCRdb called the 5' RACE reads again in MiXCR, with one record for every CDR3 protein. The sample lists some 98,000 distinct CDR3 sequences, about 11% seen once, with 4% to 5.5% in the top ten. Sequenced input: whole blood. These receptors came from an adult who was a healthcare worker with PCR-confirmed SARS-CoV-2 infection or an uninfected control (not recorded which).

This clonotype was found many times. The rearrangement links TRBV18 to TRBJ1-3; D ambiguous. This CDR3 comprises 14 residues. Trimming stripped 1 base from V and 1 base from J, with 5 bases between. Germline CDR1 KGHSH, CDR2 LQKENI. The DNA of the CDR3 is TGTGCCAGCTCACCACAAGGTTCTGGAAACACCATATATTTT. The encoded protein is CASSPQGSGNTIYF. Full variable domain (rest looked up from reference TRBV18 and TRBJ1-3): NAGVMQNPRHLVRRRGQEARLRCSPMKGHSHVYWYRQLPEEGLKFMVYLQKENIIDESGMPKERFSAEFPKEGPSILRIQQVVRGDSAAYFCASSPQGSGNTIYFGEGSWLTVV.

At least ten counts were recorded for this clonotype. This sequence joins TRBV2 and TRBJ2-7; 7 positions match TRBD1. The CDR3 is 15 amino acids. Germline CDR1 reads SNHLY; CDR2 reads FYNNEI. Unmatched junction bases numbered 9, after V lost 6 bases and J lost 1 base. CDR3 loop: CASRTDREVSYEQYF. In DNA, the CDR3 is TGTGCCAGCAGAACCGACAGGGAAGTATCCTACGAGCAGTACTTC.

In the case of this clonotype: At one end the junction does not follow the germline gene, possibly because of a read error. V gene TRBV29-1 combines with J gene TRBJ1-1, with a possible D match to TRBD1 (6 bases). This CDR3 contains 10 residues. Looked up from germline, CDR1 is SQVTM and CDR2 is ANQGSEA. CDR3 sequence: CGGANTEAFF. CDR3 nucleotide sequence: TGTGGGGGGGCGAACACTGAAGCTTTCTTT.

This clonotype was counted many times. The chain couples TRBV27 to TRBJ2-1; 8 bases line up with TRBD2. The CDR3 totals 16 residues. The V segment lost 1 base and the J segment 4 bases; nucleotides outside the gene matches: 6. The germline CDR1 and CDR2 sequences are MNHEY and SMNVEV (reference sequence). The CDR3 protein is CASSLWVAGSYNEQFF. The CDR3 DNA reads TGTGCCAGCAGTTTATGGGTAGCGGGAAGTTACAATGAGCAGTTCTTC.

This clonotype occurred a few times. The V gene is TRBV2, the J gene TRBJ2-1, with 9 bases identical to TRBD2. Germline V lookup: CDR1 SNHLY, CDR2 FYNNEI. Trimming removed 0 bases from V and 9 bases from J; junction bases left unmatched: 6. The CDR3 consists of 15 residues. The CDR3 protein is CASSEALAGRGEQFF. CDR3 nucleotides: TGTGCCAGCAGTGAAGCCCTAGCGGGACGGGGTGAGCAGTTCTTC. Full variable domain (missing parts from reference TRBV2 and TRBJ2-1): EPEVTQTPSHQVTQMGQEVILRCVPISNHLYFYWYRQILGQKVEFLVSFYNNEISEKSEIFDDQFSVERPDGSNFTLKIRSTKLEDSAMYFCASSEALAGRGEQFFGPGTRLTVL.

This clonotype came up many times. J is TRBJ1-5 and V is TRBV5-6; D ambiguous. Germline CDR1 is SGHDT and CDR2 is YYEEEE. V was trimmed by 2 bases and J by 7 bases, leaving 16 bases between them. The CDR3 covers 15 residues. The CDR3, as DNA: TGTGCCAGCAGCTTTCGAGAAGGCCAAGGGCAGCCCCAGCATTTT. Its translation: CASSFREGQGQPQHF.

This clonotype was recorded at least ten times. The J gene is TRBJ2-7, the V gene TRBV9; D gene unclear. The CDR3 consists of 15 residues. CDR1 and CDR2 (germline): SGDLS, YYNGEE. The V end was cut by 4 bases, the J end by 3 bases, with 17 bases between. CDR3 coding DNA: TGTGCCAGCAGCCCAAGCACAGAAATCCTCTACGAGCAGTACTTC. Amino acid sequence: CASSPSTEILYEQYF.

This clonotype came up many times. The chain links TRBV11-2 to TRBJ2-1, with D tentatively TRBD2 (5 bases). Trimming removed 6 bases at V and 3 bases at J, with 12 bases between. In germline, CDR1 is SGHAT, CDR2 FQNNGV. CDR3 size: 14 residues. CDR3 residues: CASRGLASYNEQFF. In DNA form, the CDR3 reads TGTGCCAGCAGGGGCCTAGCTAGCTACAATGAGCAGTTCTTC.

The chain has TRBV2 and TRBJ2-7; 10 positions agree with TRBD1. The germline V gene has CDR1 SNHLY and CDR2 FYNNEI. This CDR3 has 15 amino acids. The trim removed 4 bases at V and 4 bases at J, leaving 7 bases unmatched. CDR3 loop: CASSGQGGQGYEQYF. CDR3 coding DNA: TGTGCCAGCAGTGGGCAGGGGGGACAGGGGTACGAGCAGTACTTC.

The V gene is TRBV7-2, the J gene TRBJ1-1; D unresolved. Between the trimmed V and J ends, which lost 1 base and 1 base, there was a span of 7 bases. Germline V gene sequence: CDR1 SGHTA, CDR2 FQGNSA. The CDR3 runs 14 residues. CDR3 residues: CASSLVGQNTEAFF. In DNA, the CDR3 is TGTGCCAGCAGCTTAGTAGGCCAGAACACTGAAGCTTTCTTT.

The chain recombines TRBV5-1 with TRBJ2-7; 9 bases line up with TRBD1. The CDR3 spans 15 residues. Germline values: CDR1 SGHRS, CDR2 YFSETQ. The ends lost 4 bases at V and 0 bases at J; junction bases unmatched: 5. CDR3 in DNA: TGCGCCAGCAGCGCAACAGGGGGCAACTCCTACGAGCAGTACTTC. It specifies CASSATGGNSYEQYF.

This clonotype showed up many times. Written as DNA, the CDR3 is TGTGCCAAACTATTTGAAAAACTGTTTTTT. Residues: CAKLFEKLFF. The V call is TRBV10-3, the J call TRBJ1-4; D gene unclear. CDR1 and CDR2 (germline): ENHRY, SYGVKD. With 10 bases removed from V and 7 bases from J, the gap between germline ends came to 7 bases. The CDR3 has 10 amino acids.

This clonotype was recorded a few times. The chain recombines TRBV12-3 or TRBV12-4 with TRBJ1-1; D possibly corresponds to TRBD1 (5 bases). Trimming removed 6 bases at V and 10 bases at J, with 18 bases between. This CDR3 spans 13 amino acids. CDR3 loop: CASRRRDRKGAFF. DNA of the CDR3: TGTGCCAGCAGAAGAAGGGACCGAAAAGGAGCTTTCTTT.

This clonotype occurred many times. The genes are TRBV12-3 or TRBV12-4 and TRBJ1-1; 9 nucleotides match TRBD1. Trimming cost V 4 bases and J 5 bases; bases outside gene matches: 5. The CDR3 spans 14 residues. The CDR3 DNA follows: TGTGCCAGCAGTTCACAGGGGGCAGGTACTGAAGCTTTCTTT. This codes for CASSSQGAGTEAFF.

In its sample, this clonotype was seen many times. The chain couples TRBV7-3 to TRBJ2-2; the D gene is possibly TRBD1 (6 bases). V was clipped by 6 bases and J by 1 base, with 9 bases between them. Germline V gives CDR1 SGHTA, CDR2 FQGTGA. This CDR3 is built from 14 residues. The CDR3 loop is CASSWGLNTGELFF. The CDR3 DNA reads TGTGCCAGCAGTTGGGGGCTGAACACCGGGGAGCTGTTTTTT.

This clonotype occurred once. This sequence joins TRBV28 and TRBJ1-5; D not certain. The CDR3 covers 14 residues. Germline values: CDR1 MDHEN, CDR2 SYDVKM. The V end lost 7 bases, the J end lost 0 bases, and 10 bases lay between the germline ends. DNA for the CDR3: TGTGCCAGCACTGTCCTTTATAGCAATCAGCCCCAGCATTTT. The encoded protein is CASTVLYSNQPQHF.

V gene TRBV20-1 combines with J gene TRBJ1-1; a possible D gene is TRBD1 (6 bases). V lost 0 bases and J lost 9, with 14 bases in between. Germline lookup yields CDR1 DFQATT and CDR2 SNEGSKA (reference sequence). This CDR3 comprises 13 residues. CDR3 coding DNA: TGCAGTGCTAGAGATAGGGGGGACCTGAAAGCTTTCTTT. Protein sequence: CSARDRGDLKAFF.

This clonotype occurred many times. The chain has TRBV20-1 and TRBJ2-1, with a possible D match to TRBD1 (6 bases). Germline loops: CDR1 DFQATT, CDR2 SNEGSKA (reference sequence). This CDR3 comprises 13 residues. Trimming pared 5 bases from V and 8 bases from J, leaving 16 bases between. CDR3 region: CSAQKTGRHEQFF. DNA for the CDR3: TGCAGTGCTCAAAAAACAGGGCGGCATGAGCAGTTCTTC.

There are a few counts of this clonotype. This sequence joins TRBV6-6 and TRBJ2-7; D is undetermined. V lost 8 bases and J 2 bases, leaving 7 bases between the germline ends. Germline V gene data show CDR1 as MNHNY and CDR2 as SVGAGI (reference sequence). The CDR3 is 11 amino acids. The CDR3 DNA is TGTGCCAGCTTGTGGGCCTACGAGCAGTACTTC. This sequence encodes CASLWAYEQYF.

The V and J genes are TRBV5-1 and TRBJ2-5, with D uncertain. V was clipped by 0 bases and J by 6 bases, with 9 bases between them. Germline loops: CDR1 SGHRS, CDR2 YFSETQ. The CDR3 contains 13 residues. Here the CDR3 reads CASSLGTQKTQYF. For the CDR3, the DNA is TGCGCCAGCAGCTTGGGGACCCAGAAGACCCAGTACTTC. Looking up the rest from reference TRBV5-1 and TRBJ2-5 gives the full variable domain: KAGVTQTPRYLIKTRGQQVTLSCSPISGHRSVSWYQQTPGQGLQFLFEYFSETQRNKGNFPGRFSGRQFSNSRSEMNVSTLELGDSALYLCASSLGTQKTQYFGPGTRLLVL.

In its sample, this clonotype was seen many times. This chain uses TRBV4-2 with TRBJ1-1, with D perhaps matching TRBD1 (5 bases). CDR1 is LGHNA and CDR2 is YNFKEQ in the germline V gene. V was pared by 0 bases and J by 1 base, with 9 bases between. This CDR3 comprises 15 residues. The CDR3 DNA follows: TGTGCCAGCAGCCAAGAGGGGCTGGGGAACACTGAAGCTTTCTTT. Amino acids: CASSQEGLGNTEAFF.

This clonotype was seen more than once but under ten times. The chain uses TRBV5-1 and TRBJ2-2, with D perhaps assigned TRBD1 or TRBD2 (5 bases each). CDR3 length equals 17 residues. Germline lookup yields CDR1 SGHRS and CDR2 YFSETQ. V was shortened by 1 base and J by 3 bases, with 16 bases between the two germline ends. This chain's CDR3 is CASSLKGSPRDTGELFF. CDR3 bases: TGCGCCAGCAGCTTGAAGGGGAGCCCCCGAGACACCGGGGAGCTGTTTTTT.

This clonotype was found many times. This chain links TRBV12-3 or TRBV12-4 with TRBJ2-3, with 8 bases that match TRBD2. This CDR3 has 14 amino acids. Losses at the gene ends were 3 bases for V and 10 bases for J; bases not matched to a gene: 9. CDR3 sequence (DNA): TGTGCCAGCAGTTTTAAGAATAGCGGGGCGTCGCAGTATTTT. It codes for CASSFKNSGASQYF.

This clonotype was counted between two and nine times. This chain uses TRBV4-1 with TRBJ1-5; D remains ambiguous. CDR3 size: 15 residues. V shed 4 bases and J shed 0 bases, with 10 bases lying between them. Per the germline V gene, CDR1 is MGHRA and CDR2 is YSYEKL. CDR3 DNA sequence: TGCGCCAGCAGCCTCGGGCTGAGTAGCAATCAGCCCCAGCATTTT. Protein: CASSLGLSSNQPQHF.

Many counts were recorded for this clonotype. This sequence joins TRBV20-1 and TRBJ2-1, with 11 bases aligning to TRBD2. Unmatched junction bases numbered 9, after V lost 4 bases and J lost 10 bases. The length of the CDR3 is 14 residues. The germline V gene encodes CDR1 DFQATT and CDR2 SNEGSKA (reference sequence). In nucleotides, the CDR3 is TGCAGTGCTAACATAGCGGGGGGGCCGGACGAGCAGTTCTTC. Amino acid sequence: CSANIAGGPDEQFF.

The chain carries TRBV12-3 or TRBV12-4 and TRBJ2-7, with TRBD2 matching over 7 bases. The V and J ends lost 5 bases and 6 bases, in that order; junction bases with no gene match: 10. The CDR3 spans 14 residues. Written as DNA, the CDR3 is TGTGCCAGCAGTCCCACTAGCGCGGGGTCCGAGCAGTACTTC. Translated: CASSPTSAGSEQYF.

This clonotype was counted ten times or more. The chain combines TRBV5-4 with TRBJ1-2, with D unresolved. This CDR3 spans 15 amino acids. The germline V gene has CDR1 SGHNT and CDR2 YYREEE (reference sequence). V lost 1 base and J 2 bases, leaving 12 bases between the germline ends. The CDR3 bases are TGTGCCAGCAGCTTGTATATTCGGGAGAACTATGGCTACACCTTC. Protein product: CASSLYIRENYGYTF. Supplemented by reference TRBV5-4 and TRBJ1-2, the full variable domain reads ETGVTQSPTHLIKTRGQQVTLRCSSQSGHNTVSWYQQALGQGPQFIFQYYREEENGRGNFPPRFSGLQFPNYSSELNVNALELDDSALYLCASSLYIRENYGYTFGSGTRLTVV.